These T cell receptor beta chains were read from a single sample in a study of blood T cells in healthy people across ages. TCRdb re-derived calls from the 5' RACE reads in MiXCR, one entry per CDR3 protein. The sample lists hundreds of thousands of distinct CDR3 sequences, approximately 24% occurring once. This sample was also put to use in a study of T cells of mothers and their children.

Specimen: blood. Receptors were obtained from a boy aged 5-17 years in good health. Each CDR3 is given with its conserved first and last residue. The order of the fields is J gene, clone size, V gene, D gene, CDR3 protein, CDR3 DNA. D genes are given only for firm matches. Not all rows give a size; the values are once, few, many and, for expanded clones, a class.

j_call: TRBJ1-1
clone_size: few
v_call: TRBV2
d_call: -
cdr3_aa: CASSSTPPHTEAFF
cdr3_nt: TGTGCCAGCAGTTCTACTCCTCCACACACTGAAGCTTTCTTT

j_call: TRBJ1-2
clone_size: -
v_call: TRBV30
d_call: -
cdr3_aa: CAWSAGSYGYTF
cdr3_nt: TGTGCCTGGAGCGCAGGGTCCTATGGCTACACCTTC

j_call: TRBJ1-4
clone_size: -
v_call: TRBV6-1
d_call: -
cdr3_aa: CASRDTGSTNGKLFF
cdr3_nt: TGTGCCAGCAGAGATACAGGGAGTACTAATGGAAAACTGTTTTTT

j_call: TRBJ2-5
clone_size: -
v_call: TRBV7-2
d_call: TRBD2
cdr3_aa: CASSFLGLAGGGETQYF
cdr3_nt: TGTGCCAGCAGCTTCCTCGGGTTAGCGGGGGGTGGAGAGACCCAGTACTTC

j_call: TRBJ2-3
clone_size: -
v_call: TRBV6-2/TRBV6-3
d_call: -
cdr3_aa: CASSYAPMTDTQYF
cdr3_nt: TGTGCCAGCAGTTACGCACCGATGACAGATACGCAGTATTTT

j_call: TRBJ1-2
clone_size: -
v_call: TRBV29-1
d_call: -
cdr3_aa: CGGGKNYGYTF
cdr3_nt: TGCGGGGGGGGGAAGAACTATGGCTACACCTTC

j_call: TRBJ1-4
clone_size: -
v_call: TRBV6-2/TRBV6-3
d_call: -
cdr3_aa: CASSSRDPGEKLFF
cdr3_nt: TGTGCCAGCAGTTCCCGGGACCCAGGCGAAAAACTGTTTTTT

j_call: TRBJ1-4
clone_size: -
v_call: TRBV5-1
d_call: -
cdr3_aa: CASSSLRTPGEKLFF
cdr3_nt: TGCGCCAGCAGCTCGCTTCGGACTCCTGGGGAAAAACTGTTTTTT

j_call: TRBJ2-7
clone_size: -
v_call: TRBV20-1
d_call: -
cdr3_aa: CSARAPSGYFSYEQYF
cdr3_nt: TGCAGTGCTAGAGCCCCGTCGGGGTATTTCTCCTACGAGCAGTACTTC

j_call: TRBJ1-2
clone_size: -
v_call: TRBV30
d_call: -
cdr3_aa: CARAGWYSHTF
cdr3_nt: TGTGCGCGGGCTGGGTGGTATAGCCACACCTTC

j_call: TRBJ2-7
clone_size: -
v_call: TRBV30
d_call: TRBD2
cdr3_aa: CAWNQVGTSGREQYF
cdr3_nt: TGTGCCTGGAATCAGGTCGGGACTAGCGGGAGGGAGCAGTACTTC

j_call: TRBJ2-7
clone_size: few
v_call: TRBV14
d_call: -
cdr3_aa: CASSQVGRWDTLFEQYF
cdr3_nt: TGTGCCAGCAGCCAAGTTGGCCGCTGGGATACCCTTTTCGAGCAGTACTTC

j_call: TRBJ2-1
clone_size: few
v_call: TRBV27
d_call: -
cdr3_aa: CASSLFAGSSYNEQFF
cdr3_nt: TGTGCCAGCAGTTTATTTGCGGGGAGCTCCTACAATGAGCAGTTCTTC

j_call: TRBJ2-2
clone_size: many
v_call: TRBV4-1
d_call: -
cdr3_aa: CASSQDYAANTGELFF
cdr3_nt: TGCGCCAGCAGCCAAGATTACGCAGCTAACACCGGGGAGCTGTTTTTT

j_call: TRBJ1-5
clone_size: -
v_call: TRBV10-3
d_call: -
cdr3_aa: CAAGTGNQPQHF
cdr3_nt: TGTGCCGCCGGGACTGGCAATCAGCCCCAGCATTTT

j_call: TRBJ2-5
clone_size: few
v_call: TRBV10-3
d_call: TRBD1
cdr3_aa: CAISDPGGQETQYF
cdr3_nt: TGTGCCATCAGTGACCCAGGGGGACAAGAGACCCAGTACTTC

j_call: TRBJ2-7
clone_size: -
v_call: TRBV9
d_call: -
cdr3_aa: CASSVVYMDGSYEQYF
cdr3_nt: TGTGCCAGCAGCGTAGTATACATGGACGGCTCCTACGAGCAGTACTTC

j_call: TRBJ2-5
clone_size: -
v_call: TRBV20-1
d_call: TRBD2
cdr3_aa: CSARNSGGETQYF
cdr3_nt: TGCAGTGCCCGGAATAGCGGGGGTGAGACCCAGTACTTC

j_call: TRBJ2-5
clone_size: few
v_call: TRBV5-1
d_call: -
cdr3_aa: CASSTDGQNGETQYF
cdr3_nt: TGCGCCAGCAGCACGGATGGACAAAATGGGGAGACCCAGTACTTC

j_call: TRBJ2-3
clone_size: -
v_call: TRBV9
d_call: TRBD2
cdr3_aa: CASSVGGGLDTQYF
cdr3_nt: TGTGCCAGCAGCGTCGGCGGGGGATTAGATACGCAGTATTTT

j_call: TRBJ2-7
clone_size: few
v_call: TRBV27
d_call: TRBD1
cdr3_aa: CASSFGAGGYEQYF
cdr3_nt: TGTGCCAGCAGTTTTGGGGCAGGGGGCTACGAGCAGTACTTC

j_call: TRBJ2-5
clone_size: -
v_call: TRBV20-1
d_call: TRBD2
cdr3_aa: CSARAGTSGDQETQYF
cdr3_nt: TGCAGTGCTAGAGCTGGGACTAGCGGGGACCAAGAGACCCAGTACTTC

j_call: TRBJ2-5
clone_size: few
v_call: TRBV6-6
d_call: -
cdr3_aa: CASRTTDSPGQYF
cdr3_nt: TGTGCCAGCAGGACGACGGACAGTCCCGGGCAGTACTTC

j_call: TRBJ1-6
clone_size: -
v_call: TRBV6-5
d_call: TRBD1
cdr3_aa: CASSRTGIVYNSPLHF
cdr3_nt: TGTGCCAGCAGCCGGACAGGGATCGTTTATAATTCACCCCTCCACTTT

j_call: TRBJ2-7
clone_size: -
v_call: TRBV5-1
d_call: -
cdr3_aa: CASSRDPGPGSEQYF
cdr3_nt: TGCGCCAGCAGCCGGGATCCGGGCCCCGGGAGCGAGCAGTACTTC

j_call: TRBJ1-2
clone_size: -
v_call: TRBV12-3/TRBV12-4
d_call: TRBD1
cdr3_aa: CASTQTGEGYTF
cdr3_nt: TGTGCCAGCACCCAGACAGGGGAAGGCTACACCTTC

j_call: TRBJ1-1
clone_size: few
v_call: TRBV12-3/TRBV12-4
d_call: -
cdr3_aa: CASSPPVGNTEAFF
cdr3_nt: TGTGCCAGCAGTCCGCCCGTGGGTAACACTGAAGCTTTCTTT

j_call: TRBJ2-1
clone_size: -
v_call: TRBV6-5
d_call: -
cdr3_aa: CASSYWGDSYNEQFF
cdr3_nt: TGTGCCAGCAGTTACTGGGGGGACTCCTACAATGAGCAGTTCTTC

j_call: TRBJ2-4
clone_size: few
v_call: TRBV14
d_call: -
cdr3_aa: CASSQSWGAKNIQYF
cdr3_nt: TGTGCCAGCAGCCAATCATGGGGAGCCAAAAACATTCAGTACTTC

j_call: TRBJ2-1
clone_size: few
v_call: TRBV2
d_call: TRBD2
cdr3_aa: CASSPGTRDNEQFF
cdr3_nt: TGTGCCAGCAGCCCCGGGACTAGGGACAATGAGCAGTTCTTC

j_call: TRBJ2-5
clone_size: few
v_call: TRBV18
d_call: TRBD1
cdr3_aa: CASSPRQGNQETQYF
cdr3_nt: TGTGCCAGCTCACCACGACAGGGAAATCAAGAGACCCAGTACTTC

j_call: TRBJ2-5
clone_size: -
v_call: TRBV5-1
d_call: TRBD2
cdr3_aa: CASTKTTSGQTQYF
cdr3_nt: TGCGCCAGCACCAAGACCACTAGCGGGCAGACCCAGTACTTC

j_call: TRBJ1-1
clone_size: few
v_call: TRBV5-5
d_call: -
cdr3_aa: CASSLRRANTEAFF
cdr3_nt: TGTGCCAGCAGCTTGCGCAGGGCGAACACTGAAGCTTTCTTT

j_call: TRBJ1-4
clone_size: -
v_call: TRBV20-1
d_call: TRBD1
cdr3_aa: CSAEDRVRANEKLFF
cdr3_nt: TGCAGTGCTGAGGACAGGGTGCGAGCTAATGAAAAACTGTTTTTT

j_call: TRBJ2-7
clone_size: -
v_call: TRBV12-5
d_call: TRBD1
cdr3_aa: CASAPPGTANGEQYF
cdr3_nt: TGTGCTAGTGCACCCCCCGGGACAGCGAACGGCGAGCAGTACTTC

j_call: TRBJ2-5
clone_size: few
v_call: TRBV12-5
d_call: TRBD2
cdr3_aa: CASGLGLAGAGGTQYF
cdr3_nt: TGTGCTAGTGGTTTGGGACTAGCGGGGGCCGGGGGGACCCAGTACTTC

j_call: TRBJ2-1
clone_size: few
v_call: TRBV7-9
d_call: -
cdr3_aa: CASTRDNEQFF
cdr3_nt: TGTGCCAGCACACGGGACAATGAGCAGTTCTTC

j_call: TRBJ1-2
clone_size: -
v_call: TRBV2
d_call: TRBD1
cdr3_aa: CASSGGTGTF
cdr3_nt: TGTGCCAGCAGTGGAGGGACAGGCACCTTC

j_call: TRBJ2-2
clone_size: -
v_call: TRBV12-3/TRBV12-4
d_call: -
cdr3_aa: CASSPRFAGELFF
cdr3_nt: TGTGCCAGCAGCCCTCGATTCGCCGGGGAGCTGTTTTTT

j_call: TRBJ2-1
clone_size: many
v_call: TRBV30
d_call: TRBD2
cdr3_aa: CAWRAAGSYNEQFF
cdr3_nt: TGTGCCTGGAGGGCAGCGGGATCCTACAATGAGCAGTTCTTC

j_call: TRBJ2-2
clone_size: few
v_call: TRBV2
d_call: -
cdr3_aa: CASDGQGSSNTGELFF
cdr3_nt: TGTGCCAGCGACGGGCAGGGGTCCTCGAACACCGGGGAGCTGTTTTTT

j_call: TRBJ1-4
clone_size: few
v_call: TRBV4-1
d_call: TRBD1
cdr3_aa: CASSQDKGQGGEKLFF
cdr3_nt: TGCGCCAGCAGCCAAGATAAGGGACAGGGAGGAGAAAAACTGTTTTTT

j_call: TRBJ2-2
clone_size: few
v_call: TRBV30
d_call: -
cdr3_aa: CAWSDGGELFF
cdr3_nt: TGTGCCTGGAGTGATGGAGGGGAGCTGTTTTTT

j_call: TRBJ1-1
clone_size: -
v_call: TRBV29-1
d_call: -
cdr3_aa: CSVEKRVGLNTEAFF
cdr3_nt: TGCAGCGTTGAAAAGAGAGTTGGGCTGAACACTGAAGCTTTCTTT

j_call: TRBJ2-3
clone_size: -
v_call: TRBV29-1
d_call: TRBD2
cdr3_aa: CSVDRTGGDTQYF
cdr3_nt: TGCAGCGTTGACAGGACGGGGGGGGATACGCAGTATTTT

j_call: TRBJ2-3
clone_size: -
v_call: TRBV6-6
d_call: -
cdr3_aa: CASISSSTDTQYF
cdr3_nt: TGTGCCAGCATTTCGTCATCCACAGATACGCAGTATTTT

j_call: TRBJ2-5
clone_size: few
v_call: TRBV12-3/TRBV12-4
d_call: -
cdr3_aa: CASSFEGQTQYF
cdr3_nt: TGTGCCAGCAGTTTCGAGGGACAGACCCAGTACTTC

j_call: TRBJ2-5
clone_size: -
v_call: TRBV6-1
d_call: -
cdr3_aa: CASTMAEGRIEETQYF
cdr3_nt: TGTGCCAGCACGATGGCCGAAGGACGGATTGAAGAGACCCAGTACTTC

j_call: TRBJ2-7
clone_size: -
v_call: TRBV29-1
d_call: -
cdr3_aa: CSVRRDNGRHEQYF
cdr3_nt: TGCAGCGTGAGGAGGGACAACGGTCGCCACGAGCAGTACTTC

j_call: TRBJ2-3
clone_size: few
v_call: TRBV12-3/TRBV12-4
d_call: -
cdr3_aa: CASSLDSALADTQYF
cdr3_nt: TGTGCCAGCAGTTTGGATTCGGCCCTCGCAGATACGCAGTATTTT

j_call: TRBJ1-4
clone_size: -
v_call: TRBV5-4
d_call: -
cdr3_aa: CASSQSGGANEKLFF
cdr3_nt: TGTGCCAGCAGTCAAAGTGGGGGCGCGAATGAAAAACTGTTTTTT

j_call: TRBJ2-7
clone_size: -
v_call: TRBV29-1
d_call: -
cdr3_aa: CRVEDTYEQYF
cdr3_nt: TGCAGGGTTGAAGACACCTACGAGCAGTACTTC

j_call: TRBJ1-4
clone_size: -
v_call: TRBV12-3/TRBV12-4
d_call: -
cdr3_aa: CASRGGQGKLFF
cdr3_nt: TGTGCCAGCAGGGGGGGACAAGGGAAACTGTTTTTT

j_call: TRBJ2-1
clone_size: -
v_call: TRBV9
d_call: TRBD2
cdr3_aa: CASSVDRGGRSYNEQFF
cdr3_nt: TGTGCCAGCAGCGTAGATCGGGGGGGGCGCTCCTACAATGAGCAGTTCTTC